Sequencing of this T cell receptor beta chain was carried out in a study of T cells in Graves' hyperthyroidism and ophthalmopathy. The study's findings and limits: Appearing also in blood were most of the thyroid clonotypes expanded above 0.001.

CDR1 is MDHEN, CDR2 SYDVKM, per germline. CDR3 length equals 15 residues. Trimming took 1 base from V and 0 from J, leaving 10 bases between them. The sample holds many counts of this clonotype. What it recognizes is unknown. Regions amplified from RNA transcripts were the TCR beta CDR3 regions. TCR CDR3 regions were first amplified by RT-PCR with HTBI primers. TCRdb reanalysed the multiplex PCR reads using MiXCR and keeps one entry per CDR3 protein. The sample records about 560,000 distinct CDR3 sequences, 15% to 18% being singletons. Sequenced sample: blood. The chain has TRBV28 and TRBJ2-7, with a possible D match to TRBD2 (5 bases). The sequence was collected from a woman in her thirties with Graves' hyperthyroidism. The CDR3 protein is CASSLLMGDSYEQYF. DNA of the CDR3: TGTGCCAGCAGTTTATTAATGGGAGACTCCTACGAGCAGTACTTC.